The rows below give T cell receptor beta chains drawn from one sample of a study of identical twins. One entry per CDR3 protein results from TCRdb running MiXCR on the 5' RACE reads. The repertoire includes around 510,000 distinct CDR3 sequences, around 15% of them detected once, and approximately 0.98% sits in the top ten. The data also belong to a second study, concerning yellow fever vaccine responses in identical twins.

Sequences were obtained from CD4+ T cells sorted from blood. The receptors here all came from a woman between 18 and 29 years old in good health. CDR3s include the opening cysteine and the closing phenylalanine or tryptophan. A D gene is named only where the DNA matches it firmly. Expanded clones are given a class, and other clones once, few, many or no size at all.

17	TRBD1	many	TRBV4-3	TRBJ2-7	TGCGCCAGCAGCCAAGCCTACAGGGGGTCCTTCTCCTACGAGCAGTACTTC	CASSQAYRGSFSYEQYF
12	TRBD2	-	TRBV6-6	TRBJ2-3	TGTGCCAGCACCTCGGGGGCGGGGGGGCGGTATTTT	CASTSGAGGRYF
12	-	-	TRBV20-1	TRBJ2-7	TGCAGTGCCCAGATGGTAAGCTACGAGCAGTACTTC	CSAQMVSYEQYF
15	-	many	TRBV7-9	TRBJ2-5	TGTGCCAGCAGCTTATTGGGAGGCCCACAAGAGACCCAGTACTTC	CASSLLGGPQETQYF
20	-	-	TRBV12-1	TRBJ2-2	-	CASSFSQRELPGGLRGAVFF
19	TRBD1	few	TRBV4-2	TRBJ1-1	TGTGCCAGCAGCCAAGATCTGAGACAGGGTCCTCCTTTGAACACTGAAGCTTTCTTT	CASSQDLRQGPPLNTEAFF
16	-	few	TRBV20-1	TRBJ2-7	TGCAGTGCTAGTACTGCGGGACGGAGATTTTTAGGGGAGCAGTACTTC	CSASTAGRRFLGEQYF
16	TRBD2	few	TRBV7-2	TRBJ2-2	TGTGCCAGCAGCTTAGACTGGGAGCGGGGGGCCGGGGAGCTGTTTTTT	CASSLDWERGAGELFF
14	-	many	TRBV6-1	TRBJ2-7	TGTGCCAGCAGGGCCGGGGCAGGGTCCTACGAGCAGTACTTC	CASRAGAGSYEQYF
15	TRBD1	-	TRBV5-1	TRBJ2-5	TGCGCCAGCATGCAGACAGGGGTCTCCCAAGAGACCCAGTACTTC	CASMQTGVSQETQYF
12	-	-	TRBV12-3/TRBV12-4	TRBJ2-2	TGTGCCAGCAGTACCCCTACCGGGGAGCTGTTTTTT	CASSTPTGELFF
14	-	-	TRBV5-4	TRBJ1-4	TGTGCCAGCAGCTTGAAGTCAGTAAATGAAAAACTGTTTTTT	CASSLKSVNEKLFF
15	TRBD1	-	TRBV28	TRBJ1-4	TGTGTCAGCAGCTCGACAGGGGGCACTAATGAAAAACTGTTTTTT	CVSSSTGGTNEKLFF
15	-	few	TRBV6-1	TRBJ2-1	TGTGCCAGCAGTCCCACCGTAACGGCCTACAATGAGCAGTTCTTC	CASSPTVTAYNEQFF
16	TRBD2	few	TRBV10-3	TRBJ2-1	TGTGCCATCAGTGAGTCGCTAGCGGGAGTAGGCGGGGAGCAGTTCTTC	CAISESLAGVGGEQFF
14	-	-	TRBV20-1	TRBJ2-7	TGCAGTGCTAGGGTCCCAGAGAGCCCCTACGAGCAGTACTTC	CSARVPESPYEQYF
17	-	-	TRBV7-9	TRBJ2-7	TGTGCCAGCAGCTTTCAGCCGGGACTTCAGTCAGTACGGGAGCAGTACTTC	CASSFQPGLQSVREQYF
17	TRBD2	few	TRBV9	TRBJ2-1	TGTGCCAGCAGCCCAAGGACTAGCGGGAGATCCTACAATGAGCAGTTCTTC	CASSPRTSGRSYNEQFF
13	-	few	TRBV14	TRBJ1-5	TGTGCCAGCCGGGGCGGGGAAGGCCAGCCCCAGCATTTT	CASRGGEGQPQHF
14	-	few	TRBV9	TRBJ1-6	TGTGCCAGCAGCGTAGCGGGAGTTAATTCACCCCTCCACTTT	CASSVAGVNSPLHF
13	-	many	TRBV11-2	TRBJ2-3	TGTGCCAGCAGCCTAGGACTACAGAGTTCGGGGTATTTT	CASSLGLQSSGYF
15	-	many	TRBV7-2	TRBJ2-3	TGTGCCAGCAGCTCACGCCGGGAAGCGAAAGATACGCAGTATTTT	CASSSRREAKDTQYF
13	-	many	TRBV12-3/TRBV12-4	TRBJ2-2	TGTGCCAGCAGTTCAAAGGGAGGCGGGGAGCTGTTTTTT	CASSSKGGGELFF
14	-	few	TRBV20-1	TRBJ2-1	TGCAGTGCTAGAGGCCCCCGGGACTTTAATGAGCAGTTCTTC	CSARGPRDFNEQFF
14	-	-	TRBV2	TRBJ2-7	TGTGCCAGCAGTGATATTCCGAGACCCTACGAGCAGTACTTC	CASSDIPRPYEQYF
15	TRBD2	few	TRBV4-2	TRBJ2-7	TGTGCCAGCAGCCCTCCGGAGCGGGAGTTGGGGGAGCAGTACTTC	CASSPPERELGEQYF
14	TRBD2	-	TRBV7-2	TRBJ2-7	TGTGCCAGCAGATCAAGCGGGAGTGTCCACGAGCAGTACTTC	CASRSSGSVHEQYF
16	-	-	TRBV5-1	TRBJ2-2	TGCGCCAGCAGCTTGGACCGCCAGGGGGGCACCGGGGAGCTGTTTTTT	CASSLDRQGGTGELFF
15	-	-	TRBV29-1	TRBJ2-3	TGCAGCGTTAACGGCCAGGGGAGAAGCACAGATACGCAGTATTTT	CSVNGQGRSTDTQYF
17	-	-	TRBV13	TRBJ2-7	TGTGCCAGCAGCTTAGGCTTCGCTAGTGGGAGGACCTACGAGCAGTACTTC	CASSLGFASGRTYEQYF
17	TRBD1	many	TRBV14	TRBJ2-7	TGTGCCAGCAGCCAAGTTAATAGGCCGGGACAGTACTACGAGCAGTACTTC	CASSQVNRPGQYYEQYF
14	TRBD1	few	TRBV7-2	TRBJ2-5	TGTGCCAGCAGTTATGACAGGGGTTCAGAGACCCAGTACTTC	CASSYDRGSETQYF
15	TRBD2	-	TRBV12-3/TRBV12-4	TRBJ2-2	TGTGCCAGCTCCCAGAGGGAGGGGTCCCCCGGGGAGCTGTTTTTT	CASSQREGSPGELFF
15	-	-	TRBV18	TRBJ2-7	TGTGCCAGCTCGCCGGGACTGTTCGAATCCTACGAGCAGTACTTC	CASSPGLFESYEQYF
14	TRBD2	-	TRBV7-9	TRBJ2-7	TGTGCCAGCAGCATGCGACTAGCGGGGGACGAGCAGTACTTC	CASSMRLAGDEQYF